This TCR beta chain was sequenced in a study of cytomegalovirus exposure and HLA in healthy donors. Looking at the study overall: About 85 million unique TCR sequences came from HLA-typed donors in an early release. Most genotyped donors, 81% of 398, had Caucasian-associated genetic ancestry.

Primers for the PCR totalled 60 Vbeta and 13 Jbeta. The data were produced by immunoSEQ multiplex PCR, yet TCRdb's version contains in-frame clones alone and is incomplete. Of around 140,000 clones detected, 75% to 85% appear once; the ten largest clones hold 2.4%. Study outcomes and limitations: A later analysis linked a missense DCLRE1C variant to TCR beta V- and J-gene trimming. Reportedly, HLA-A and HLA-B alleles of most subjects were accurately predicted from TCR beta.

From germline, CDR1 is LNHNV and CDR2 YYDKDF (reference sequence). V gave up 0 bases and J gave up 7 bases; unmatched junction bases: 15. This CDR3 is 18 amino acids long. Points on this clone: Its antigen is not known.

The receptor was isolated from a woman under 30 in good health and CMV-seropositive. This rearrangement joins TRBV15 to TRBJ2-1; 7 bases fit TRBD2. Sequencing input: PBMCs. CDR3 in amino acids: CATSRDPATSWAGNEQFF. CDR3 coding DNA: TGTGCCACCAGCAGAGATCCCGCGACTAGCTGGGCGGGGAATGAGCAGTTCTTC.